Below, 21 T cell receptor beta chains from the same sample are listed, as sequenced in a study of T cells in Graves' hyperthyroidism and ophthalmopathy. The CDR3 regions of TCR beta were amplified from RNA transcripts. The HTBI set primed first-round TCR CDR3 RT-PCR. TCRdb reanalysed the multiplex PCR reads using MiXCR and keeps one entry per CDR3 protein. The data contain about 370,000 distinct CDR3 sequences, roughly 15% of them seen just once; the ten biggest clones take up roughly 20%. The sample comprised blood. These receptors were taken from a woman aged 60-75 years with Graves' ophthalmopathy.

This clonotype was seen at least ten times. The CDR3 region is CASSSPAGAETQYF. The DNA of the CDR3 is TGTGCCAGCAGTTCCCCGGCAGGGGCGGAGACCCAGTACTTC. V usage is TRBV28 and J usage is TRBJ2-5, with D maybe TRBD1 (6 bases). The V gene's germline CDR1 is MDHEN and CDR2 SYDVKM. The length of the CDR3 is 14 residues. Trimming took 4 bases from V and 5 from J, leaving 14 bases between them.

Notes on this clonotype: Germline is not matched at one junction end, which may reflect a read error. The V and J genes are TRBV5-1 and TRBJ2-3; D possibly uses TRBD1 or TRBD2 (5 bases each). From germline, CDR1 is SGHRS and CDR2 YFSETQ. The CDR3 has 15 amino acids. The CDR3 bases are TGCGCCAGCAGCTTCCCGGGGCAGGGTGAAGATAAGCAGTATTTT. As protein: CASSFPGQGEDKQYF. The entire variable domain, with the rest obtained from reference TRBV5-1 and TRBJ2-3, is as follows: KAGVTQTPRYLIKTRGQQVTLSCSPISGHRSVSWYQQTPGQGLQFLFEYFSETQRNKGNFPGRFSGRQFSNSRSEMNVSTLELGDSALYLCASSFPGQGEDKQYFGPGTRLTVL.

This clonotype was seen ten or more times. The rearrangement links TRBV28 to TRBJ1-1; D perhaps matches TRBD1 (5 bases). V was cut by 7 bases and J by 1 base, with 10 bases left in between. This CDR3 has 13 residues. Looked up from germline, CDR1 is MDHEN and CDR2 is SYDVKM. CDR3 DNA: TGTGCCAGCAACCTTGGGGGGAACACTGAAGCTTTCTTT. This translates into CASNLGGNTEAFF.

The CDR3 spells CSVDPPGGRMNYGYTF. The CDR3 DNA sequence: TGCAGCGTTGACCCGCCCGGGGGACGGATGAACTATGGCTACACCTTC. The gene calls are TRBV29-1 and TRBJ1-2; perhaps TRBD1 as D (5 bases). Germline CDR1 is SQVTM and CDR2 is ANQGSEA. This CDR3 has 16 amino acids. The V end was cut by 3 bases, the J end by 2 bases, with 19 bases between.

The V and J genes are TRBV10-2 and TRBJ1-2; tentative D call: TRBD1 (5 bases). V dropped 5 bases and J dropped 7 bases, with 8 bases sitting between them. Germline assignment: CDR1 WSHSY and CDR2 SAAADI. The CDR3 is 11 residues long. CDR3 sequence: CASSQGGGYTF. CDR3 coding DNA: TGCGCCAGCAGTCAGGGAGGTGGCTACACCTTC.

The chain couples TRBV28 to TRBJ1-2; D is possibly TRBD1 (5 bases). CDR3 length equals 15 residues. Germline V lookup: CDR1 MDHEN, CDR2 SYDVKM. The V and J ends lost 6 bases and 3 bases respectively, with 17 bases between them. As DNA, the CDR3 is TGTGCCAGCAGCCTGTCGGGGGGGGGACACTATGGCTACACCTTC. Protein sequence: CASSLSGGGHYGYTF.

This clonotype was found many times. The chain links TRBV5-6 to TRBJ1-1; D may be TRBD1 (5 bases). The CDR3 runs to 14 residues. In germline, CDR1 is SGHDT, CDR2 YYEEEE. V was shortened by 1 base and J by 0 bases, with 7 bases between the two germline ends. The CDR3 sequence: CASSLWGVNTEAFF. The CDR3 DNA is TGTGCCAGCAGCTTGTGGGGGGTGAACACTGAAGCTTTCTTT.

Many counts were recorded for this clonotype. This CDR3 reads CASSLEEGGYTF. CDR3 bases: TGTGCCAGCAGCTTAGAGGAGGGTGGCTACACCTTC. The gene calls are TRBV7-9 and TRBJ1-2; unclear D gene. This CDR3 region has 12 residues. In germline, CDR1 is SEHNR, CDR2 FQNEAQ (reference sequence). V lost 1 base and J lost 7, with 7 bases in between.

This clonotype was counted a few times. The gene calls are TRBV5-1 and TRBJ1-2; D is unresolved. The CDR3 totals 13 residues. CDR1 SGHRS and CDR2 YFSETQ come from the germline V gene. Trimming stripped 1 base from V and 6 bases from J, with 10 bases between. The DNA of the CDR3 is TGCGCCAGCAGCTTGAAGGCTGCTAATGGCTACACCTTC. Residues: CASSLKAANGYTF.

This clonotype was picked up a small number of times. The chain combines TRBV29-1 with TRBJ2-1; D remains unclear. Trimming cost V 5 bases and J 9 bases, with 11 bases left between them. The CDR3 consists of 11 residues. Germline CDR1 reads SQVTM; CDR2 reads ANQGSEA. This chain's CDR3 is CSVRFSIEQFF. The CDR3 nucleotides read TGCAGCGTTAGGTTTTCTATTGAGCAGTTCTTC.

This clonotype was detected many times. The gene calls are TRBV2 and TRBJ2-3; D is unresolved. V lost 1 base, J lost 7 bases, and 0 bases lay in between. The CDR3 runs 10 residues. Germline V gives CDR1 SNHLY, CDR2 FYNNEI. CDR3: CASSEDTQYF. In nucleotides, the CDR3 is TGTGCCAGCAGTGAAGATACGCAGTATTTT.

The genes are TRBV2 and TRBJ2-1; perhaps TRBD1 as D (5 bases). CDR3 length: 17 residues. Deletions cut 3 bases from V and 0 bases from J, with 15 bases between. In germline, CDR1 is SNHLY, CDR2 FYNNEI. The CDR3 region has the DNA TGTGCCAGCAGTGATTCCCAGGGTAGGGGCTCCTACAATGAGCAGTTCTTC. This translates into CASSDSQGRGSYNEQFF.

In nucleotides, the CDR3 is TGTGCCAGCAGTTTTTCTAGCGGGAGGGTGAGCACCGGGGAGCTGTTTTTT. The encoded protein is CASSFSSGRVSTGELFF. The chain links TRBV28 to TRBJ2-2; 12 nucleotides align to TRBD2. The CDR3 is made up of 17 amino acids. Germline assignment: CDR1 MDHEN and CDR2 SYDVKM. V lost 3 bases to trimming and J lost 4 bases; unmatched junction nucleotides: 6.

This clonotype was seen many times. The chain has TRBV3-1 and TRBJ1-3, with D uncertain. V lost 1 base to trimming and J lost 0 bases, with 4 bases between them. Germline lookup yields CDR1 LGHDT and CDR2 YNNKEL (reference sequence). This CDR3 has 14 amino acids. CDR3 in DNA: TGTGCCAGCAGCCAAGTGAACTCTGGAAACACCATATATTTT. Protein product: CASSQVNSGNTIYF.

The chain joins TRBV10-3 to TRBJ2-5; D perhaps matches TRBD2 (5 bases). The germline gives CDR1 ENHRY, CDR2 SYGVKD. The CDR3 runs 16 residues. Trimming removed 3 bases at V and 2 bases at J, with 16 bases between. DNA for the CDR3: TGTGCCATCAGTGACCCGGGCCTCGGGATACAAGAGACCCAGTACTTC. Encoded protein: CAISDPGLGIQETQYF.

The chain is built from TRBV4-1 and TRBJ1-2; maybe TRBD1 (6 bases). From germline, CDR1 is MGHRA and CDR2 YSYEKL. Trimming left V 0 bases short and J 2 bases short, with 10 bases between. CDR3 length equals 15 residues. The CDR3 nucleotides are TGCGCCAGCAGCCAAGATCGGGACACAAACTATGGCTACACCTTC. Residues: CASSQDRDTNYGYTF.

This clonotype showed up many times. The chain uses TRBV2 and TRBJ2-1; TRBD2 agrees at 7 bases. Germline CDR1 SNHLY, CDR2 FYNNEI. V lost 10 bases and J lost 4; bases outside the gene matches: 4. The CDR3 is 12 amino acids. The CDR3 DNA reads TGTGCCACAGGACTAGTTTACAATGAGCAGTTCTTC. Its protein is CATGLVYNEQFF. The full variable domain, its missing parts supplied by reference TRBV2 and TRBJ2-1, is EPEVTQTPSHQVTQMGQEVILRCVPISNHLYFYWYRQILGQKVEFLVSFYNNEISEKSEIFDDQFSVERPDGSNFTLKIRSTKLEDSAMYFCATGLVYNEQFFGPGTRLTVL.

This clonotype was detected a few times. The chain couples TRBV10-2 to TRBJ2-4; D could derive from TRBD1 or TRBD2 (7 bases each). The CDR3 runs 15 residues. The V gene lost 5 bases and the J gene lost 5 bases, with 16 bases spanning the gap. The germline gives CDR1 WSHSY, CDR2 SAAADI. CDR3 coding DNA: TGCGCCAGCAGTTATGGGGGAGGGGGCGAAAACATTCAGTACTTC. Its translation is CASSYGGGGENIQYF.

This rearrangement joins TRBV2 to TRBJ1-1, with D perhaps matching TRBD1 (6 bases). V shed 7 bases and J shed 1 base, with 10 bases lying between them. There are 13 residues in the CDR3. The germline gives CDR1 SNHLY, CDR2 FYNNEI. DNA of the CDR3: TGTGCCAGCATTCGGACAGAGAACACTGAAGCTTTCTTT. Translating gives CASIRTENTEAFF.

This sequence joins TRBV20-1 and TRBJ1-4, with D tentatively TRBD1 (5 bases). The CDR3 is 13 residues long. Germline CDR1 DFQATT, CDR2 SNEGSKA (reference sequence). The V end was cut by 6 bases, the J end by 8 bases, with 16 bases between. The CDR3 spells CSAPGRGEEKLFF. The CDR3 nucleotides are TGCAGTGCCCCGGGCCGGGGGGAGGAAAAACTGTTTTTT.

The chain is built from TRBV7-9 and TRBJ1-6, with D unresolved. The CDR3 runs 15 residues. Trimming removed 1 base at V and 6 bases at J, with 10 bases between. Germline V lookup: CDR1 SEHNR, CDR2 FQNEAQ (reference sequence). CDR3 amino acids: CASSLGGRSNSPLHF. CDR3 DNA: TGTGCCAGCAGCTTAGGTGGGCGGAGTAATTCACCCCTCCACTTT.